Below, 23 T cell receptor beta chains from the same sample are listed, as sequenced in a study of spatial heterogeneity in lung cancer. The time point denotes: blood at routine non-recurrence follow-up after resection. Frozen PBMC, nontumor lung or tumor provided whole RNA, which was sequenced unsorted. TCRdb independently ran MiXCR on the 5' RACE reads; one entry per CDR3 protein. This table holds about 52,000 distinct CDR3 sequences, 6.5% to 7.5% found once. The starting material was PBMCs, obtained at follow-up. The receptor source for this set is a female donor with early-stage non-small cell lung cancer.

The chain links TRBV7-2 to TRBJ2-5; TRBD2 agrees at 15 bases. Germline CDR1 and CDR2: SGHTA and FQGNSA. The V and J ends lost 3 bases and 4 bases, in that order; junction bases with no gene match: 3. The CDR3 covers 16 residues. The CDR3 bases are TGTGCCAGCAGCTTTTGGACTAGCGGGGGGGCAGAGACCCAGTACTTC. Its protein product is CASSFWTSGGAETQYF.

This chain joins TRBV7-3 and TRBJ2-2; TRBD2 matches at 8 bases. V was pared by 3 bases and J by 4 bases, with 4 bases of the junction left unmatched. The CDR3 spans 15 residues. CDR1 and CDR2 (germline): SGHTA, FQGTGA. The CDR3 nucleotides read TGTGCCAGCAGCTTGCGGGGGGAAGGCACCGGGGAGCTGTTTTTT. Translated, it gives CASSLRGEGTGELFF.

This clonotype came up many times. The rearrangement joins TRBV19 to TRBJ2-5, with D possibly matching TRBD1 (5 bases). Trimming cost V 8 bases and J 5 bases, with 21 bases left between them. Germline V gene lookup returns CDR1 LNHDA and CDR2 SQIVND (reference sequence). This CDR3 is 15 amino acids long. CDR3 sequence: CASSQRWGGRETQYF. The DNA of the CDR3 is TGTGCCAGTTCACAGAGATGGGGCGGCAGGGAGACCCAGTACTTC.

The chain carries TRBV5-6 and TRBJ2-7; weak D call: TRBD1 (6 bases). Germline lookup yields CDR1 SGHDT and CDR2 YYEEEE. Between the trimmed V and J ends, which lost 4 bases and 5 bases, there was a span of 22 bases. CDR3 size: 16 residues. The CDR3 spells CASSLEWTAVPNEQYF. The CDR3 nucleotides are TGTGCCAGCAGCCTAGAATGGACAGCAGTACCTAACGAGCAGTACTTC.

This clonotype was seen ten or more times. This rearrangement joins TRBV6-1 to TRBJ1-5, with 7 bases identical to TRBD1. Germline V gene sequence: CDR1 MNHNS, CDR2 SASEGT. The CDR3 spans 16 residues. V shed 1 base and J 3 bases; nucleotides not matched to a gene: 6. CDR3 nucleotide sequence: TGTGCCAGCAGTGAAGAGCCAGGGGGGGACAATCAGCCCCAGCATTTT. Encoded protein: CASSEEPGGDNQPQHF.

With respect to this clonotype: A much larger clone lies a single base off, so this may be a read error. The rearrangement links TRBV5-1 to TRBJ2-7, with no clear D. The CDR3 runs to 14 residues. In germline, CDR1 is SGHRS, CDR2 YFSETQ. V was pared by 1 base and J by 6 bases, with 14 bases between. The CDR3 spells CASSLLSNPSEQYF. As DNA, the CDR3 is TGCGCCAGCAGCTTGTTGTCTAATCCGAGCGAGCAGTACTTC.

DNA for the CDR3: TGTGCCAGCAGCCAAGATATAACGCGCGGAGATACGCAGTATTTT. Translation gives CASSQDITRGDTQYF. The chain couples TRBV3-1 to TRBJ2-3; no firm D call. Germline CDR1 reads LGHDT; CDR2 reads YNNKEL (reference sequence). The ends were cut back, 0 bases at V and 5 bases at J, with 12 bases in the middle. The CDR3 contains 15 residues.

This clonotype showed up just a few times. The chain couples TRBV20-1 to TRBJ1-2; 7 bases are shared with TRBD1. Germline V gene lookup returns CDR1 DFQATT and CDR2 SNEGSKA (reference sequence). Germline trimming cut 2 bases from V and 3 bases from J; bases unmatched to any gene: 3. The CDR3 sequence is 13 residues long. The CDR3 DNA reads TGCAGTGCTAGAAGGGACAGCGACTATGGCTACACCTTC. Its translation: CSARRDSDYGYTF.

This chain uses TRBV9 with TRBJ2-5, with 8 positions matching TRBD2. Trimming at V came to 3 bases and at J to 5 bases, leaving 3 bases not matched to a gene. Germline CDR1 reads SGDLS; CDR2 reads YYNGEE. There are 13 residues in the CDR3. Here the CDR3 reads CASSARLAETQYF. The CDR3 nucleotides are TGTGCCAGCAGCGCAAGACTAGCGGAGACCCAGTACTTC.

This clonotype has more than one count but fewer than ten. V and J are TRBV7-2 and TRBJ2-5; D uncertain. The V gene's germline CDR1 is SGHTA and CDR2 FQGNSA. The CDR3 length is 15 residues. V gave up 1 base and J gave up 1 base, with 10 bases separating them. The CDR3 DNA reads TGTGCCAGCAGCTTAGGAGGCCCGGTCCAAGAGACCCAGTACTTC. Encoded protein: CASSLGGPVQETQYF.

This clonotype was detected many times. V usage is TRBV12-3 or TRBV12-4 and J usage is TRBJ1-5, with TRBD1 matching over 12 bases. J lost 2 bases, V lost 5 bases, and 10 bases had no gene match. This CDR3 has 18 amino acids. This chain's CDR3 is CASSHRDRGLGGNQPQHF. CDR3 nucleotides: TGTGCCAGCAGTCACCGGGACAGGGGGCTAGGCGGCAATCAGCCCCAGCATTTT.

The CDR3 spells CASSQDQGQLGYTF. CDR3 DNA sequence: TGTGCCAGCAGCCAAGATCAAGGTCAATTAGGCTACACCTTC. This chain links TRBV3-1 with TRBJ1-2; the D is unclear. The germline V gene encodes CDR1 LGHDT and CDR2 YNNKEL (reference sequence). The CDR3 runs 14 residues. V shed 0 bases and J shed 8 bases, with 13 bases lying between them.

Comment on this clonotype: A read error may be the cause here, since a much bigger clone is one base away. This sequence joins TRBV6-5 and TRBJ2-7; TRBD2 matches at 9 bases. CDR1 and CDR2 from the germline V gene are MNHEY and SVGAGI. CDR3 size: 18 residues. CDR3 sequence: CASSYNRGSGGYTYDQYF. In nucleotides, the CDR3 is TGTGCCAGCAGTTACAACCGAGGTAGCGGGGGCTACACCTACGACCAGTACTTC.

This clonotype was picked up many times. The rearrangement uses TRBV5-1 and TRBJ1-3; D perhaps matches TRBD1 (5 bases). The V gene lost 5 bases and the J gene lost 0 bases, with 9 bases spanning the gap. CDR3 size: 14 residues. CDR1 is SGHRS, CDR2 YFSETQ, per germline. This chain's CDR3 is CASRDTSSGNTIYF. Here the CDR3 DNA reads TGCGCCAGCAGGGACACCAGCTCTGGAAACACCATATATTTT.

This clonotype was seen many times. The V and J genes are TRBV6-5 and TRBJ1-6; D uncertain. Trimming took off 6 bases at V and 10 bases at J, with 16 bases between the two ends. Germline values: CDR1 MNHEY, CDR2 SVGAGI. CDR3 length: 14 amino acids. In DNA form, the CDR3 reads TGTGCCAGCAGCCATAACAGAGGGCCCTCACCCCTCCACTTT. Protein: CASSHNRGPSPLHF.

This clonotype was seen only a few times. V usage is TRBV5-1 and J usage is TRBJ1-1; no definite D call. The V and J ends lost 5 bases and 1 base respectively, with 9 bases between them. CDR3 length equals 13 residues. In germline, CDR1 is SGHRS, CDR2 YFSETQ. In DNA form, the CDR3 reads TGCGCCAGCAGTCTAGACACGAACACTGAAGCTTTCTTT. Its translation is CASSLDTNTEAFF.

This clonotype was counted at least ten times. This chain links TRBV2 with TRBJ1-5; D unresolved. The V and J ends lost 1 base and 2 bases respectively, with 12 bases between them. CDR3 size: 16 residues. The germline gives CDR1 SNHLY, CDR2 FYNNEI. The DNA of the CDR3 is TGTGCCAGCAGTGAAGGGTCAGCTCGAGGCAATCAGCCCCAGCATTTT. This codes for CASSEGSARGNQPQHF.

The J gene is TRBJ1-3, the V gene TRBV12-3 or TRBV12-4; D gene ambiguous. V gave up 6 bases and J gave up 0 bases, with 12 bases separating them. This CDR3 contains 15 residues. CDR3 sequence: CASRGGLVSGNTIYF. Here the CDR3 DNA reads TGTGCCAGCAGAGGCGGACTGGTCTCTGGAAACACCATATATTTT.

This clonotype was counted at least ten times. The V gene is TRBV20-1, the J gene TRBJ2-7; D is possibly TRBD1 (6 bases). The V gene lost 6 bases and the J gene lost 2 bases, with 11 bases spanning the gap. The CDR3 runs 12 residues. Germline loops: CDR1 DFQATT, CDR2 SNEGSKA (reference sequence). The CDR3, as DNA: TGCAGTGCACGACAGGACCCCTACGAGCAGTACTTC. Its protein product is CSARQDPYEQYF.

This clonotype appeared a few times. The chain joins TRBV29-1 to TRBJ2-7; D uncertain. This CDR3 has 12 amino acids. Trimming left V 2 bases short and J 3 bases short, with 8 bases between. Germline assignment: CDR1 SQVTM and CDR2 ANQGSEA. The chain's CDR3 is CSVESEGYEQYF. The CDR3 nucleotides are TGCAGCGTTGAAAGTGAAGGCTACGAGCAGTACTTC.

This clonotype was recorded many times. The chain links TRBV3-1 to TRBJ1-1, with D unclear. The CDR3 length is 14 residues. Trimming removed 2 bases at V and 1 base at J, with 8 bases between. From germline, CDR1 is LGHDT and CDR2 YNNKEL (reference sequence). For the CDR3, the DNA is TGTGCCAGCAGCCAAATTCAGTCGAACACTGAAGCTTTCTTT. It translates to CASSQIQSNTEAFF.

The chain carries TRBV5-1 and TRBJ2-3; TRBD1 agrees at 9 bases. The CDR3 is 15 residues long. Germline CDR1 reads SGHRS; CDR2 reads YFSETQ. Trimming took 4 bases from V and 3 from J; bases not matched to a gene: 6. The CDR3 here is CASSQGQGGTDTQYF. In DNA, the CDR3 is TGCGCCAGCAGCCAGGGACAGGGTGGAACAGATACGCAGTATTTT.

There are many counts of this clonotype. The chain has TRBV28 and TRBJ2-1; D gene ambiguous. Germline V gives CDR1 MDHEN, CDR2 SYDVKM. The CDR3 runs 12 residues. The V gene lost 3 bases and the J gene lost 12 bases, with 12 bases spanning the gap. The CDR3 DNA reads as TGTGCCAGCAGTTTCGCGACTTTGGGGCAGTTCTTC. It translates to CASSFATLGQFF.